These 6 T cell receptor beta chains came from one sample sequenced in a study of T cells in Graves' hyperthyroidism and ophthalmopathy. From RNA transcripts, TCR beta CDR3 regions were amplified. The primer set for the first-round RT-PCR of the TCR CDR3 was HTBI. TCRdb re-analysed the multiplex PCR reads in MiXCR, keeping a single row per CDR3 protein. The sample gives approximately 700,000 distinct CDR3 sequences, nearly 45% of which show up once; less than 9% is in the top ten. Sequencing was performed on peripheral blood or thyroid tissue (not recorded which). These TCRs come from an adult man with Graves' disease, either hyperthyroidism or ophthalmopathy (not recorded which).

This clonotype appeared many times. V usage is TRBV7-8 and J usage is TRBJ1-2; D gene uncertain. Germline V gives CDR1 SGHVS, CDR2 FQNEAQ. This CDR3 contains 14 residues. Trimming pared 5 bases from V and 4 bases from J, leaving 14 bases between. The CDR3 DNA reads TGTGCCAGCAGCCAAGATTATGGCAGCTATGGCTACACCTTC. This gives the protein CASSQDYGSYGYTF.

This clonotype has a count of ten or more. The chain links TRBV29-1 to TRBJ1-2; no reliable D call. This CDR3 has 13 amino acids. CDR1 SQVTM and CDR2 ANQGSEA come from the germline V gene. Between the trimmed V and J ends, which lost 2 bases and 7 bases, there was a span of 14 bases. CDR3 sequence: CSVEYLGTSGYTF. As DNA, the CDR3 is TGCAGCGTTGAATACCTGGGCACTAGTGGCTACACCTTC.

The chain recombines TRBV12-3 or TRBV12-4 with TRBJ1-2; TRBD1 might be the D (5 bases). The CDR3 contains 15 residues. V was clipped by 4 bases and J by 0 bases, with 12 bases between them. CDR3 in amino acids: CASSYRGVTNYGYTF. In nucleotides, the CDR3 is TGTGCCAGCAGTTATCGGGGCGTAACTAACTATGGCTACACCTTC.

The genes are TRBV5-1 and TRBJ2-6; no reliable D call. CDR3 length equals 17 residues. In germline, CDR1 is SGHRS, CDR2 YFSETQ. Between the trimmed V and J ends, which lost 2 bases and 1 base, there was a span of 13 bases. The CDR3 DNA follows: TGCGCCAGCAGCTTCTTACCTCTAGGGTCTGGGGCCAACGTCCTGACTTTC. It translates to CASSFLPLGSGANVLTF. Looking up the rest from reference TRBV5-1 and TRBJ2-6 gives the full variable domain: KAGVTQTPRYLIKTRGQQVTLSCSPISGHRSVSWYQQTPGQGLQFLFEYFSETQRNKGNFPGRFSGRQFSNSRSEMNVSTLELGDSALYLCASSFLPLGSGANVLTFGAGSRLTVL.

Only a few counts were recorded for this clonotype. V usage is TRBV7-9 and J usage is TRBJ1-1; 9 bases match TRBD1. From germline, CDR1 is SEHNR and CDR2 FQNEAQ (reference sequence). Trimming cost V 1 base and J 1 base; bases outside gene matches: 10. The CDR3 consists of 18 residues. The CDR3 DNA reads as TGTGCCAGCAGCTTAGACCCCCGGGACAGGGTCGCGAACACTGAAGCTTTCTTT. Amino acid sequence: CASSLDPRDRVANTEAFF.

The chain links TRBV20-1 to TRBJ1-2, with TRBD1 matching over 10 bases. The CDR3 runs 14 residues. V trimming: 5 bases; J trimming: 6 bases; junction bases outside the gene matches: 9. Germline V lookup: CDR1 DFQATT, CDR2 SNEGSKA (reference sequence). This CDR3 is CSAPRDRGYDGYTF. CDR3 nucleotide sequence: TGCAGTGCTCCACGGGACAGGGGATACGATGGCTACACCTTC.